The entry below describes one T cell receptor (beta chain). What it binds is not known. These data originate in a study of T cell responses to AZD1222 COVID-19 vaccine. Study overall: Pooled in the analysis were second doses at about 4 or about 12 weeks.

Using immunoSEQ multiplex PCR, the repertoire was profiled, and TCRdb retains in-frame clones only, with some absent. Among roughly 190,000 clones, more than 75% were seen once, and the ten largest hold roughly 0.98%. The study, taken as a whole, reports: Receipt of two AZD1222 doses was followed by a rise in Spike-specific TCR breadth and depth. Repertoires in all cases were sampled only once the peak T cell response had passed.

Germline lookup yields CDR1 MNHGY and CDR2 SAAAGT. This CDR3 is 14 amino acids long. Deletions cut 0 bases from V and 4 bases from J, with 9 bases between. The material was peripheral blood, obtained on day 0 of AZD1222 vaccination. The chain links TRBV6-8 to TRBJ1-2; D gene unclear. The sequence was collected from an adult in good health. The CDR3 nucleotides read TGTGCCAGCAGTTACTCAGGGCTTGCCTATGGCTACACCTTC. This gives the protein CASSYSGLAYGYTF.